Following are 29 T cell receptor beta chains from one sample sequenced in a study of glioma-infiltrating T cells. Using RNA template, CDR3s of TCR alpha and beta were amplified with iRepertoire arm-PCR. Each CDR3 protein is one row after TCRdb ran MiXCR on the multiplex PCR reads. The sample has roughly 350,000 distinct CDR3 sequences, approximately 42% seen once. Specimen: glioma tissue, nonneoplastic brain tissue, or PBMCs (not recorded which). These receptors originate from a human donor with low-grade glioma or glioblastoma, undergoing nonglioma brain surgery, or in good health (not recorded which).

This clonotype was picked up a small number of times. The genes are TRBV28 and TRBJ1-4; D gene ambiguous. V was cut by 6 bases and J by 6 bases, with 17 bases left in between. The CDR3 consists of 15 residues. Looked up from germline, CDR1 is MDHEN and CDR2 is SYDVKM. CDR3 sequence reads: CASSLGRGLHEKLFF. DNA of the CDR3: TGTGCCAGCAGCTTAGGTCGGGGTTTGCATGAAAAACTGTTTTTT.

About this clonotype itself: A junction end diverges from the germline sequence, so it may reflect a read error. J is TRBJ2-7 and V is TRBV6-2 or TRBV6-3, with D tentatively TRBD1 or TRBD2 (5 bases each). The CDR3 spans 15 residues. Germline V gives CDR1 MNHEY, CDR2 SVGEGT. CDR3 protein: CATSDSGTARYEQYF. DNA of the CDR3: TGTGCCACCAGTGATTCGGGGACGGCGAGATACGAGCAGTACTTC.

This sequence joins TRBV6-2 or TRBV6-3 and TRBJ2-7, with a possible D match to TRBD2 (5 bases). Between the trimmed V and J ends, which lost 4 bases and 3 bases, there was a span of 13 bases. Germline CDR1 MNHEY, CDR2 SVGEGT. The CDR3 covers 14 residues. As DNA, the CDR3 is TGTGCCAGCAGTTTAACGGGGATCAACTACGAGCAGTACTTC. Protein product: CASSLTGINYEQYF.

This clonotype has a handful of counts. The V and J genes are TRBV2 and TRBJ2-1, with 10 bases fitting TRBD1. The V gene's germline CDR1 is SNHLY and CDR2 FYNNEI. The CDR3 loop spans 17 amino acids. Trimming at V came to 6 bases and at J to 2 bases, leaving 10 bases not matched to a gene. Here the CDR3 reads CASRWGAGQGTYNEQFF. The CDR3 DNA follows: TGTGCCAGCAGGTGGGGTGCGGGACAGGGGACCTACAATGAGCAGTTCTTC.

This chain connects TRBV20-1 to TRBJ1-3; no definite D call. This CDR3 is 14 amino acids long. Per germline, CDR1 DFQATT and CDR2 SNEGSKA (reference sequence). V lost 7 bases and J 0 bases, leaving 13 bases between the germline ends. In nucleotides, the CDR3 is TGCAGTGTTGGGGAACAGCACTCTGGAAACACCATATATTTT. Amino acids: CSVGEQHSGNTIYF.

Comment on this clonotype: A clone one base away is much larger, so this may be a read error. This chain joins TRBV6-1 and TRBJ1-1; a weak D match, TRBD1 (5 bases). V was pared by 4 bases and J by 6 bases, with 9 bases between. Germline V gene data show CDR1 as MNHNS and CDR2 as SASEGT. The CDR3 is 12 amino acids. CDR3 amino acids: CASSAGLAEAFF. CDR3 nucleotide sequence: TGTGCCAGCAGTGCGGGACTCGCTGAAGCTTTCTTT.

This clonotype was found a few times. The chain links TRBV19 to TRBJ1-1; tentatively, D is TRBD1 (5 bases). V lost 9 bases and J lost 4, with 9 bases in between. The germline gives CDR1 LNHDA, CDR2 SQIVND (reference sequence). CDR3 length: 11 amino acids. CDR3 nucleotide sequence: TGTGCCAGAGGCGGGGGCACTGAAGCTTTCTTT. Protein sequence: CARGGGTEAFF.

The chain has TRBV20-1 and TRBJ2-1; a weak D match, TRBD2 (7 bases). CDR3 length: 13 residues. Germline lookup yields CDR1 DFQATT and CDR2 SNEGSKA (reference sequence). The V end was cut by 6 bases, the J end by 10 bases, with 19 bases between. DNA of the CDR3: TGCAGTGCGCCGGGGAGGGGGTCGGGCGAGCAGTTCTTC. This encodes CSAPGRGSGEQFF.

A word on this clonotype: Being one base from a much bigger clone, this may be a read error. The chain recombines TRBV20-1 with TRBJ2-2, with 7 positions matching TRBD2. The CDR3 runs 15 residues. Germline CDR1 and CDR2: DFQATT and SNEGSKA (reference sequence). J gave up 1 base and V 1 base, and 3 bases lay outside the gene matches. CDR3 sequence reads: CSARGWEGNTGELFF. In DNA, the CDR3 is TGCAGTGCTAGAGGTTGGGAGGGGAACACCGGGGAGCTGTTTTTT.

This clonotype came up once. The chain links TRBV18 to TRBJ1-2, with a weak D call TRBD1 (5 bases). The V end lost 0 bases, the J end lost 4 bases, and 9 bases lay between the germline ends. This CDR3 contains 14 residues. Per germline, CDR1 KGHSH and CDR2 LQKENI. Here the CDR3 reads CASSPPGEIYGYTF. The DNA for the CDR3 is TGTGCCAGCTCACCACCAGGGGAGATCTATGGCTACACCTTC.

The chain combines TRBV7-2 with TRBJ1-2; D is unclear. Trimming left V 7 bases short and J 0 bases short, with 15 bases between. Germline loops: CDR1 SGHTA, CDR2 FQGNSA. The CDR3 is 15 amino acids. The chain's CDR3 is CASTTIQTSNYGYTF. The CDR3 DNA follows: TGTGCCAGCACCACTATCCAGACCTCTAACTATGGCTACACCTTC.

This clonotype was recorded once. The gene calls are TRBV12-5 and TRBJ2-1; TRBD2 aligns across 13 bases. Germline V gene data show CDR1 as LGHNT and CDR2 as FRNRAP. The CDR3 is 15 residues long. The junction had 9 bases not matched to a gene; V was cut back by 6 bases and J by 10 bases. CDR3 in amino acids: CASGLGTSGIEEQFF. The DNA of the CDR3 is TGTGCTAGTGGCTTAGGGACTAGCGGGATAGAGGAGCAGTTCTTC.

A remark on this clonotype: Being one base from a much bigger clone, this may be a read error. This chain uses TRBV20-1 with TRBJ2-1; perhaps TRBD2 as D (6 bases). The CDR3 is 14 residues long. Germline-derived CDR1 and CDR2 are DFQATT and SNEGSKA (reference sequence). Trimming removed 1 base from V and 6 bases from J, with 13 bases in between. CDR3 amino acids: CSARVELALNEQFF. The CDR3, as DNA: TGCAGTGCTAGAGTCGAACTAGCCCTCAATGAGCAGTTCTTC.

The count of this clonotype is one. The chain joins TRBV19 to TRBJ2-7; the D is unclear. V was cut by 5 bases and J by 0 bases, with 11 bases left in between. CDR3 length: 14 amino acids. In germline, CDR1 is LNHDA, CDR2 SQIVND (reference sequence). The CDR3 region has the DNA TGTGCCAGTAGTCGGGCAGGAGACTCCTACGAGCAGTACTTC. Protein sequence: CASSRAGDSYEQYF.

Turning to this clonotype: Given a much more abundant clone one base away, this may be a read error. The chain carries TRBV27 and TRBJ1-1; D not resolved. The V gene's germline CDR1 is MNHEY and CDR2 SMNVEV (reference sequence). The CDR3 extends over 13 amino acids. V lost 4 bases and J 5 bases, leaving 11 bases between the germline ends. This CDR3 reads CASSSEGPTEAFF. In DNA, the CDR3 is TGTGCCAGCAGTTCAGAGGGTCCGACTGAAGCTTTCTTT.

Concerning this clonotype itself: A clone one base away is much larger, so this may be a read error. The chain joins TRBV18 to TRBJ2-1; a weak D match, TRBD2 (5 bases). Trimming removed 3 bases from V and 8 bases from J, with 14 bases in between. This CDR3 region has 14 residues. Germline CDR1 and CDR2: KGHSH and LQKENI. The CDR3 DNA reads TGTGCCAGCTCACCCCGACTATTCTCCGATGAGCAGTTCTTC. Translation: CASSPRLFSDEQFF.

This clonotype was found a few times. The J gene is TRBJ2-1, the V gene TRBV4-2; the match to TRBD2 covers 7 bases. Germline V gives CDR1 LGHNA, CDR2 YNFKEQ. This CDR3 comprises 16 residues. J gave up 4 bases and V 0 bases, and 6 bases lay outside the gene matches. CDR3 residues: CASSQESGIGYNEQFF. DNA for the CDR3: TGTGCCAGCAGCCAAGAAAGCGGGATTGGATACAATGAGCAGTTCTTC.

Ten or more counts support this clonotype. This chain links TRBV27 with TRBJ1-4; possible D gene TRBD1, 5 bases. The CDR3 has 14 amino acids. Germline assignment: CDR1 MNHEY and CDR2 SMNVEV (reference sequence). V was pared by 4 bases and J by 5 bases, with 11 bases between. The CDR3 DNA reads as TGTGCCAGCAGTTCAGGGACGGCCAATGAAAAACTGTTTTTT. This encodes CASSSGTANEKLFF.

This clonotype was detected a few times. V usage is TRBV28 and J usage is TRBJ2-1, with 9 bases identical to TRBD2. The germline V gene encodes CDR1 MDHEN and CDR2 SYDVKM. V lost 4 bases, J lost 2 bases, and 6 bases stayed unmatched. CDR3 length: 16 residues. The CDR3 region has the DNA TGTGCCAGCAGTTCAAGGGGACTAGCAACCTACAATGAGCAGTTCTTC. This encodes CASSSRGLATYNEQFF.

Comments on this clonotype: This may be a read error, as it is one base from a much larger clone. Since the CDR3 does not end with the conserved phenylalanine or tryptophan, this likely comes from a read error. This sequence joins TRBV27 and TRBJ1-1; 11 bases are a match to TRBD1. Germline values: CDR1 MNHEY, CDR2 SMNVEV (reference sequence). This CDR3 has 15 residues. The CDR3 region has the DNA TGTGCCACCAGTGATCACGGACAGGGGGCGGGTGAAGCTTTCTCT. This codes for CATSDHGQGAGEAFS.

CDR3 in amino acids: CASSAHRGLLDEQYF. In DNA, the CDR3 is TGTGCCAGCTCAGCTCACAGGGGTCTGTTGGACGAGCAGTACTTC. The rearrangement uses TRBV18 and TRBJ2-7, with 7 nucleotides matching TRBD1. The V segment lost 5 bases and the J segment 5 bases; nucleotides outside the gene matches: 12. The CDR3 loop spans 15 amino acids. Germline V gene sequence: CDR1 KGHSH, CDR2 LQKENI.

With regard to this clonotype: At one of its ends the junction is not consistent with the germline gene, which may arise from a read error. This sequence joins TRBV7-9 and TRBJ1-4; D perhaps matches TRBD1 (5 bases). Germline values: CDR1 SEHNR, CDR2 FQNEAQ (reference sequence). The CDR3 runs to 18 residues. The DNA for the CDR3 is TGTGCCAGCAGCGCTCCAGGGTTCCGGAGGGTAACTAATAAAAAACTGTTTTTT. Translating it yields CASSAPGFRRVTNKKLFF.

The chain employs TRBV7-6 and TRBJ2-3, with 7 bases lining up with TRBD1. The germline CDR1 and CDR2 sequences are SGHVS and FNYEAQ. V was pared by 2 bases and J by 1 base, with 6 bases of the junction left unmatched. This CDR3 is built from 16 residues. CDR3: CASSLTTGDRTDTQYF. The CDR3 coding sequence is TGTGCCAGCAGCTTAACCACAGGGGATCGCACAGATACGCAGTATTTT.

This clonotype was counted a few times. The chain employs TRBV2 and TRBJ1-1; 7 bases align to TRBD1. The germline gives CDR1 SNHLY, CDR2 FYNNEI. V was pared by 7 bases and J by 10 bases, with 9 bases of the junction left unmatched. The CDR3 extends over 12 amino acids. CDR3 amino acids: CASNTGVSAAFF. CDR3 sequence (DNA): TGTGCCAGCAATACAGGGGTTTCTGCAGCTTTCTTT.

The chain couples TRBV4-2 to TRBJ2-3, with D possibly being TRBD1 (6 bases). This CDR3 contains 14 residues. Looked up from germline, CDR1 is LGHNA and CDR2 is YNFKEQ. V was shortened by 0 bases and J by 10 bases, with 14 bases between the two germline ends. The CDR3 DNA follows: TGTGCCAGCAGCCAAGATTGGACAGCCTCGTCGCAGTATTTT. Amino acid sequence: CASSQDWTASSQYF.

The chain recombines TRBV19 with TRBJ1-3; a weak D match, TRBD1 (5 bases). This CDR3 contains 15 residues. Trimming pared 10 bases from V and 2 bases from J, leaving 18 bases between. CDR1 and CDR2 from the germline V gene are LNHDA and SQIVND (reference sequence). The CDR3 loop is CATRQDKGTGNTIYF. For the CDR3, the DNA is TGTGCCACCCGTCAGGACAAGGGAACTGGAAACACCATATATTTT.

Concerning this clonotype itself: Mismatch with germline at one junction end may stem from a read error. J is TRBJ2-7 and V is TRBV20-1; the D gene is possibly TRBD2 (5 bases). Germline-derived CDR1 and CDR2 are DFQATT and SNEGSKA (reference sequence). The CDR3 loop spans 14 amino acids. The CDR3 sequence is CSSSPNGNSYEQYF. The CDR3 DNA follows: TGCAGTTCTAGTCCGAACGGGAACTCCTACGAGCAGTACTTC.

Note on this clonotype: The junction and the germline gene differ at one end; a read error may be behind it. This chain links TRBV20-1 with TRBJ2-3; no clear D. CDR3 length: 16 amino acids. In germline, CDR1 is DFQATT, CDR2 SNEGSKA (reference sequence). The chain's CDR3 is CSAGDRQRTSTDTQYF. For the CDR3, the DNA is TGCAGTGCTGGAGATCGGCAGCGCACTAGCACAGATACGCAGTATTTT.

This chain joins TRBV28 and TRBJ2-7, with D possibly being TRBD2 (6 bases). V was trimmed by 2 bases and J by 3 bases, leaving 11 bases between them. From germline, CDR1 is MDHEN and CDR2 SYDVKM. The CDR3 contains 14 residues. The CDR3 sequence: CASSLVASVYEQYF. The CDR3 bases are TGTGCCAGCAGTTTAGTCGCTAGCGTCTACGAGCAGTACTTC. Supplemented by reference TRBV28 and TRBJ2-7, the full variable domain reads DVKVTQSSRYLVKRTGEKVFLECVQDMDHENMFWYRQDPGLGLRLIYFSYDVKMKEKGDIPEGYSVSREKKERFSLILESASTNQTSMYLCASSLVASVYEQYFGPGTRLTVT.